These T cell receptor beta chains were read from a single sample in a study of T cell responses to AZD1222 COVID-19 vaccine. The assay was immunoSEQ multiplex PCR, and TCRdb's table has in-frame clones only and misses some. The sample yields 120,000 to 150,000 clones, roughly 90% seen once. Sequenced here: peripheral blood, sampled on day 0 of AZD1222 vaccination. The source of these receptors is an adult in good health. CDR3s include the opening cysteine and the closing phenylalanine or tryptophan. A D gene is named only where the DNA matches it firmly. Size is stated for part of the rows, as once, few or many counts, or as a class when the clone is expanded.

DNA: TGTGCCAGCAGTTTACAGGGGAACTATGGCTACACCTTC; CDR3: CASSLQGNYGYTF; length: 13; V: TRBV6-6; J: TRBJ1-2; size: -; D: TRBD1
DNA: TGTGCCAGCAGCTTAGGCAGCACCGGGGAGCTGTTTTTT; CDR3: CASSLGSTGELFF; length: 13; V: TRBV7-9; J: TRBJ2-2; size: once; D: -
DNA: TGTGCCAGCAGTTTCCAGGGGACCTCCTACGAGCAGTACTTC; CDR3: CASSFQGTSYEQYF; length: 14; V: TRBV28; J: TRBJ2-7; size: -; D: -
DNA: TGCAGCGTCGAACAGGGGGTGAACACTGAAGCTTTCTTT; CDR3: CSVEQGVNTEAFF; length: 13; V: TRBV29-1; J: TRBJ1-1; size: -; D: TRBD1
DNA: TGTGCCAGCATCCGGAGGGGGCGCACTGAAGCTTTCTTT; CDR3: CASIRRGRTEAFF; length: 13; V: TRBV5-8; J: TRBJ1-1; size: -; D: TRBD1
DNA: TGCGCCAGTGGGACCGGGTCGAACAACTATAATTCACCCCTCCACTTT; CDR3: CASGTGSNNYNSPLHF; length: 16; V: TRBV5-1; J: TRBJ1-6; size: once; D: -
DNA: TGCGCCAGCAGCTTGGGCGGGACAGTAGCCAAAAACATTCAGTACTTC; CDR3: CASSLGGTVAKNIQYF; length: 16; V: TRBV5-1; J: TRBJ2-4; size: -; D: -
DNA: TGTGCCAGTAGTATGATTCGTTCGACAGGGGCGGACACTGAAGCTTTCTTT; CDR3: CASSMIRSTGADTEAFF; length: 17; V: TRBV19; J: TRBJ1-1; size: -; D: TRBD1
DNA: TGTGCCAGCAGCGTAGCGCTGGGTTTTCAGACCCAGTACTTC; CDR3: CASSVALGFQTQYF; length: 14; V: TRBV9; J: TRBJ2-5; size: -; D: -
DNA: TGTGCCAGCCGGACCCACGGGGTCTATGGCTACACCTTC; CDR3: CASRTHGVYGYTF; length: 13; V: TRBV12-3/TRBV12-4; J: TRBJ1-2; size: once; D: -
DNA: TGCAGCGTGGCGGGAACACAGGGTCGGCCAAGGGACACTGAAGCTTTCTTT; CDR3: CSVAGTQGRPRDTEAFF; length: 17; V: TRBV29-1; J: TRBJ1-1; size: -; D: -
DNA: TGTGCCAGCAGCGCCGAGAGGGGCAATGAGCAGTTCTTC; CDR3: CASSAERGNEQFF; length: 13; V: TRBV7-8; J: TRBJ2-1; size: -; D: -
DNA: TGTGCCAGCAGCTGGGAGAATGGCTACACCTTC; CDR3: CASSWENGYTF; length: 11; V: TRBV5-6; J: TRBJ1-2; size: -; D: -
DNA: TGTGCCAGCAGTCCACACTCCTACCTTGAGCAGTTCTTC; CDR3: CASSPHSYLEQFF; length: 13; V: TRBV27; J: TRBJ2-1; size: -; D: -
DNA: TGTGCCAGCAGTCCCGGGGTAGGGCCCCTCGGAACAGATACGCAGTATTTT; CDR3: CASSPGVGPLGTDTQYF; length: 17; V: TRBV9; J: TRBJ2-3; size: -; D: -
DNA: TGTGCCAGCAGTAAGACGGGAGGCTACACCTTC; CDR3: CASSKTGGYTF; length: 11; V: TRBV6-5; J: TRBJ1-2; size: -; D: -
DNA: TGTGCCAGCAGTTTTGGAGGGCTCAACGTCCTGACTTTC; CDR3: CASSFGGLNVLTF; length: 13; V: TRBV12-3/TRBV12-4; J: TRBJ2-6; size: few; D: -
DNA: TGTGCCAGCAGTTCCTATAGGGGGGCCACCGGGGAGCTGTTTTTT; CDR3: CASSSYRGATGELFF; length: 15; V: TRBV6-2/TRBV6-3; J: TRBJ2-2; size: few; D: -
DNA: TGCAGCGCAACGGGAGGGGGCGAGAGGGAGACCCAGTACTTC; CDR3: CSATGGGERETQYF; length: 14; V: TRBV29-1; J: TRBJ2-5; size: -; D: -
DNA: TGTGCCAGCAGAGGTCGACTAGCGGGGGGTTACAATGAGCAGTTCTTC; CDR3: CASRGRLAGGYNEQFF; length: 16; V: TRBV27; J: TRBJ2-1; size: -; D: TRBD2
DNA: TGCGCCAGCAGCCAAGGGGGGATGGGGCAGGGGGGCTACGAGCAGTACTTC; CDR3: CASSQGGMGQGGYEQYF; length: 17; V: TRBV4-3; J: TRBJ2-7; size: -; D: -
DNA: TGTGCCAGCAGCTCACCCACCCGGGACGGACCCTATGGCTACACCTTC; CDR3: CASSSPTRDGPYGYTF; length: 16; V: TRBV5-6; J: TRBJ1-2; size: once; D: -
DNA: TGCGCCAGCAGCCAAGGGGGCGGGAGGAATGAGCAGTTCTTC; CDR3: CASSQGGGRNEQFF; length: 14; V: TRBV4-3; J: TRBJ2-1; size: few; D: TRBD2
DNA: TGTGCCATCAGAGGACTGGGAGGGGAGGGGGCCAACGTCCTGACTTTC; CDR3: CAIRGLGGEGANVLTF; length: 16; V: TRBV10-3; J: TRBJ2-6; size: -; D: TRBD2
DNA: TGTGCCAGCAGCCAAGGCCGGACAGGGAGCTACGAGCAGTACTTC; CDR3: CASSQGRTGSYEQYF; length: 15; V: TRBV4-2; J: TRBJ2-7; size: -; D: TRBD1
DNA: TGTGCCAGCAGCTTAGTCCAGACCGCGAGGCTCTTC; CDR3: CASSLVQTARLF; length: 12; V: TRBV11-2; J: TRBJ2-1; size: -; D: -
DNA: TGCGCCAGCAGCCCTCCGAGGGGGGAGCTGTTTTTT; CDR3: CASSPPRGELFF; length: 12; V: TRBV4-1; J: TRBJ2-2; size: -; D: -
DNA: TGTGCCAGCTCCCCCTTTGGGGGCCGCGGCACCGGGGAGCTGTTTTTT; CDR3: CASSPFGGRGTGELFF; length: 16; V: TRBV18; J: TRBJ2-2; size: -; D: -
DNA: TGTGCCAGCATGGCGCAGTATTTT; CDR3: CASMAQYF; length: 8; V: TRBV7-4; J: TRBJ2-3; size: -; D: -
DNA: TGCGCCAGCAGCCAATTCCTTCTCTCGACAGCAAGCGGGAGGGTTCAGGGGAATGAGCAGTTCTTC; CDR3: CASSQFLLSTASGRVQGNEQFF; length: 22; V: TRBV4-1; J: TRBJ2-1; size: -; D: TRBD2
DNA: TGTGCCAGCGCAAGGAGGGGGGATCAGCCCCAGCATTTT; CDR3: CASARRGDQPQHF; length: 13; V: TRBV7-2; J: TRBJ1-5; size: -; D: -
DNA: TGTGCCAGCCACGCACCGGGACTAGCGGGAATTATCGATGAGCAGTTCTTC; CDR3: CASHAPGLAGIIDEQFF; length: 17; V: TRBV27; J: TRBJ2-1; size: -; D: TRBD2
DNA: TGTGCCAGCAGCCAGGGACAGGGCCTTTTGAACACTGAAGCTTTCTTT; CDR3: CASSQGQGLLNTEAFF; length: 16; V: TRBV28; J: TRBJ1-1; size: -; D: TRBD1
DNA: TGCGCCAGCAGCTTAGCCGGCATGAACACTGAAGCTTTCTTT; CDR3: CASSLAGMNTEAFF; length: 14; V: TRBV5-1; J: TRBJ1-1; size: -; D: -
DNA: TGTGCCAGCTTCACAGGGTATTATGGCTACACCTTC; CDR3: CASFTGYYGYTF; length: 12; V: TRBV19; J: TRBJ1-2; size: -; D: -
DNA: TGCAGTGCTAGTAACCCTAGCGGGGGGCCGGTCGGGGAGCTGTTTTTT; CDR3: CSASNPSGGPVGELFF; length: 16; V: TRBV20-1; J: TRBJ2-2; size: once; D: TRBD2
DNA: TGTGCCAGCAGCTTTAGGGCCTCGAACACTGAAGCTTTCTTT; CDR3: CASSFRASNTEAFF; length: 14; V: TRBV27; J: TRBJ1-1; size: -; D: -
DNA: TGTGCCAGCAGCTTGGTGGGGGGACAGGGGTACGAGCAGTACTTC; CDR3: CASSLVGGQGYEQYF; length: 15; V: TRBV5-5; J: TRBJ2-7; size: -; D: TRBD1
DNA: TGTGCCAGCAGTTACTCTGGGGGGGCAGACTATGGCTACACCTTC; CDR3: CASSYSGGADYGYTF; length: 15; V: TRBV6-5; J: TRBJ1-2; size: -; D: -
DNA: TGTGCCAGCAGCTTAACGGGGGCTGGAGAAAAACTGTTTTTT; CDR3: CASSLTGAGEKLFF; length: 14; V: TRBV7-9; J: TRBJ1-4; size: -; D: -
DNA: TGTGCCAGCAGCGTGGGACAGGGCACTGAAGCTTTCTTT; CDR3: CASSVGQGTEAFF; length: 13; V: TRBV11-2; J: TRBJ1-1; size: -; D: TRBD1
DNA: TGTGCCAGCAGTAATGGGGGGAATGAGCAGTTCTTC; CDR3: CASSNGGNEQFF; length: 12; V: TRBV25-1; J: TRBJ2-1; size: -; D: -
DNA: TGTGCCAGCAGCGTTTCTAGCGGCCTCACAGATACGCAGTATTTT; CDR3: CASSVSSGLTDTQYF; length: 15; V: TRBV9; J: TRBJ2-3; size: -; D: TRBD2
DNA: TGTGCCAGCAGCTTCTGGGGGGAAAAACTGTTTTTT; CDR3: CASSFWGEKLFF; length: 12; V: TRBV7-2; J: TRBJ1-4; size: -; D: -
DNA: TGTGCCAGCAGTGAAGCGCGTAGACAGCGGTCCCCCTTGAATCAGCCCCAGCATTTT; CDR3: CASSEARRQRSPLNQPQHF; length: 19; V: TRBV2; J: TRBJ1-5; size: -; D: -
DNA: TGTGCCAGCAGCTTAGGCGGTTACAGCTCCTACGAGCAGTACTTC; CDR3: CASSLGGYSSYEQYF; length: 15; V: TRBV7-9; J: TRBJ2-7; size: -; D: -
DNA: TGTGCCAGCAGTTCTTACAGGGGGGCTAATAACTATGGCTACACCTTC; CDR3: CASSSYRGANNYGYTF; length: 16; V: TRBV6-5; J: TRBJ1-2; size: -; D: TRBD1
DNA: TGTGCCAGCAGCTCCCTAGCGGGGAGCTACTTGGAAAATGAGCAGTTCTTC; CDR3: CASSSLAGSYLENEQFF; length: 17; V: TRBV5-8; J: TRBJ2-1; size: few; D: TRBD2
DNA: TGTGCCAGCAGCCCTCAGGGGTACACTGAAGCTTTCTTT; CDR3: CASSPQGYTEAFF; length: 13; V: TRBV9; J: TRBJ1-1; size: -; D: -
DNA: TGTGCCAGCAGCTTAGGGGGGGCGATGAACACTGAAGCTTTCTTT; CDR3: CASSLGGAMNTEAFF; length: 15; V: TRBV5-4; J: TRBJ1-1; size: -; D: -
DNA: TGTGCCAGCTCACCGGGCGTCACAGATACGCAGTATTTT; CDR3: CASSPGVTDTQYF; length: 13; V: TRBV18; J: TRBJ2-3; size: few; D: -